Listed below are T cell receptor beta chains from one sample, sequenced in a study of blood T cell repertoires in COVID-19. Sequenced by immunoSEQ multiplex PCR; TCRdb stores in-frame clones only, minus some. The sample yields roughly 500,000 clones, around 89% seen once. Sequencing was done on a sample of PBMCs or T cells enriched from blood (not recorded which). Receptor source: a woman aged 40 to 50 who had recovered from COVID-19. Both conserved end residues are part of each CDR3. A D gene is named only where the DNA matches it firmly. Size values are once, few and many counts, or a class for expanded clones, and some rows have none.

TRBJ1-1,.,TRBV6-2/TRBV6-3,.,CASSLRGEEAFF,TGTGCCAGCAGTCTTCGGGGGGAAGAAGCTTTCTTT
TRBJ2-7,.,TRBV3-1/TRBV3-2,TRBD1,CASSQEPGTAYYEQYF,TGTGCCAGCAGCCAAGAACCCGGGACAGCGTACTACGAGCAGTACTTC
TRBJ2-7,.,TRBV15,.,CATSREIPAGVSYEQYF,TGTGCCACCAGCAGAGAAATCCCAGCGGGCGTCTCCTACGAGCAGTACTTC
TRBJ2-7,once,TRBV5-5,.,CASSPMLRGEQYF,TGTGCCAGCAGCCCAATGCTAAGGGGGGAGCAGTACTTC
TRBJ2-7,.,TRBV9,TRBD2,CASSPHSGGVSYEQYF,TGTGCCAGCAGCCCACACTCGGGGGGGGTCTCCTACGAGCAGTACTTC
TRBJ2-7,.,TRBV6-5,.,CASSSSSGWHEQYF,TGTGCCAGCAGTTCCTCTTCAGGGTGGCACGAGCAGTACTTC
TRBJ1-4,.,TRBV18,.,CASSPGRLNEKLFF,TGTGCCAGCTCACCAGGGAGACTGAATGAAAAACTGTTTTTT
TRBJ2-3,.,TRBV19,.,CASTPFAEGTDTQYF,TGTGCCAGTACCCCTTTCGCTGAGGGCACAGATACGCAGTATTTT
TRBJ2-1,.,TRBV24-1,TRBD2,CATSDAPGLAGVDEQFF,TGTGCCACCAGTGATGCGCCGGGACTAGCGGGAGTCGATGAGCAGTTCTTC
TRBJ2-6,.,TRBV19,TRBD1,CATTRGTGVTGANVLTF,TGTGCCACGACCCGGGGGACAGGGGTAACTGGGGCCAACGTCCTGACTTTC
TRBJ2-7,.,TRBV4-1,.,CASSRRSSYEQYF,TGCGCCAGCAGCCGACGTAGCAGCTACGAGCAGTACTTC
TRBJ2-7,once,TRBV7-2,TRBD1,CASSLAGQIYEQYF,TGTGCCAGCAGCTTAGCGGGACAGATCTACGAGCAGTACTTC
TRBJ1-2,once,TRBV18,.,CASSPGDGEGYGYTF,TGTGCCAGCTCACCGGGAGACGGAGAGGGCTATGGCTACACCTTC
TRBJ1-6,.,TRBV7-2,TRBD1,CASSLDGQGARNSPLHF,TGTGCCAGCAGCTTAGACGGGCAGGGGGCTCGTAATTCACCCCTCCACTTT
TRBJ1-1,.,TRBV4-3,TRBD1,CASSQDWGRGTEAFF,TGCGCCAGCAGCCAAGATTGGGGCAGGGGGACTGAAGCTTTCTTT
TRBJ1-2,once,TRBV5-6,.,CASYGLNYGYTF,TGTGCCAGCTACGGACTGAACTATGGCTACACCTTC
TRBJ1-4,.,TRBV2,TRBD1,CASTRDRGDEKLFF,TGTGCCAGCACCCGAGACAGGGGGGATGAAAAACTGTTTTTT
TRBJ2-3,once,TRBV4-3,TRBD2,CASSYLAGGDTQYF,TGCGCCAGCAGCTACCTAGCGGGAGGTGATACGCAGTATTTT
TRBJ2-7,.,TRBV14,.,CASSRGPDPSSYEQYF,TGTGCCAGCAGCCGGGGCCCAGACCCAAGCTCCTACGAGCAGTACTTC
TRBJ1-3,.,TRBV10-3,.,CAIQNGQSGNTIYF,TGTGCCATCCAGAACGGACAGTCTGGAAACACCATATATTTT
TRBJ1-3,.,TRBV19,.,CASSFAHRDSGNTIYF,TGTGCCAGTAGCTTTGCTCACAGGGACTCTGGAAACACCATATATTTT
TRBJ2-6,.,TRBV2,.,CASGPGHSGANVLTF,TGTGCCAGCGGGCCAGGGCACTCTGGGGCCAACGTCCTGACTTTC
TRBJ2-7,once,TRBV4-3,.,CASSQGQTPGEQYF,TGCGCCAGCAGCCAAGGACAGACCCCTGGGGAGCAGTACTTC
TRBJ2-1,many,TRBV29-1,.,CSVAADSYNEQFF,TGCAGCGTTGCCGCGGACTCCTACAATGAGCAGTTCTTC
TRBJ2-3,.,TRBV6-2/TRBV6-3,TRBD2,CASSLAGVGTDTQYF,TGTGCCAGCAGCCTAGCGGGAGTTGGTACAGATACGCAGTATTTT
TRBJ1-1,.,TRBV30,.,CAWSVRGWTEAFF,TGTGCCTGGAGTGTACGGGGTTGGACTGAAGCTTTCTTT
TRBJ2-1,.,TRBV7-9,TRBD1,CASSLRTGVEQFF,TGTGCCAGCAGCTTAAGGACAGGGGTTGAGCAGTTCTTC
TRBJ2-7,.,TRBV11-2,.,CASSLASYEQYF,TGTGCCAGCAGCTTAGCTTCCTACGAGCAGTACTTC